This T cell receptor beta chain was sequenced in a study of blood T cell repertoires in COVID-19. Study details: T cells, B-cell-depleted T cells, or PBMCs provided the cDNA or gDNA that served as material.

Original processing notes: Reference gene primer amplification yielded estimated nucleated cell counts. TCRdb's copy holds only in-frame clones and misses some; the assay was immunoSEQ multiplex PCR. V and J calls and clone size are as listed in that table; D and trimming were resolved from the DNA. The sample shows around 190,000 clones, approximately 90% of them seen only once. The germline gives CDR1 ENHRY, CDR2 SYGVKD. The V gene end was trimmed by 7 bases and the J gene end by 5 bases; junction bases not matched to a gene: 22. The CDR3 length is 18 residues. Sequenced material: PBMCs or T cells enriched from blood (not recorded which). The gene calls are TRBV10-3 and TRBJ2-7; the match to TRBD2 covers 8 bases. This sequence was found in a man between 18 and 29 years old with acute COVID-19. CDR3 loop: CAIIISPPYGTRENEQYF. In nucleotides, the CDR3 is TGTGCCATCATTATTAGTCCCCCCTACGGGACTAGAGAGAACGAGCAGTACTTC.